Only a few counts were recorded for the clone carrying this T cell receptor beta chain. Its antigen is unidentified. General study results and limits: The TCR gene usage of tumor memory CD4+ T cells clustered together with blood and lymph node memory CD4+ cells and with lymph node naive CD4+ cells.

Germline CDR1 SGDLS, CDR2 YYNGEE. CDR3 length equals 14 residues. J gave up 7 bases and V 4 bases, and 5 bases lay outside the gene matches. Purified naive CD4+ T cells were depleted of CD25+ Tregs. After constant-region reverse-primer amplification, full-length variable regions underwent semi-nested PCR with Nested Universal Primer A. One entry per CDR3 protein, called by TCRdb with MiXCR from the 5' RACE reads. Here the sample spans 60,000 to 65,000 distinct CDR3 sequences, just under 30% being singletons. Sample: tumor-infiltrating naive CD4+ T cells sorted from the breast tumor. Subset in this sample: naive CD4+ T cells, CD4+CD45RA+CD25-. The TCR was taken from a female donor with breast cancer. J is TRBJ2-1 and V is TRBV9; TRBD2 matches 10 bases. The CDR3 bases are TGTGCCAGCAGCCCCCGTAGCGGGAGGAATGAGCAGTTCTTC. This codes for CASSPRSGRNEQFF.